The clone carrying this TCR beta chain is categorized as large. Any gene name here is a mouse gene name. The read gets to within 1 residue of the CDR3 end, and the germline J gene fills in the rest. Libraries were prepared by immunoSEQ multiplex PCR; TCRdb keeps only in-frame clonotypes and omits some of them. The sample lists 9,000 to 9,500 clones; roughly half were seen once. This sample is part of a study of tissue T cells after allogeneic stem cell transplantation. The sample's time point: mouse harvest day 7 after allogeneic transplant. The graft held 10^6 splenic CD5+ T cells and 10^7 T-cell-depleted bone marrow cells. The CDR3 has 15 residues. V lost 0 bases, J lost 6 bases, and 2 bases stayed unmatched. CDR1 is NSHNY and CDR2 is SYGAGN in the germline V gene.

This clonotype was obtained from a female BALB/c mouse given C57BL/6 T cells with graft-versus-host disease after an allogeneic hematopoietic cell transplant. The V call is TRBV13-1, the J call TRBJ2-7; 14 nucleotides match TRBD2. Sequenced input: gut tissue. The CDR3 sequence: CASSDGGLGGLEQYF. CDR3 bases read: TGTGCCAGCAGTGATGGGGGACTGGGGGGGCTTGAACAGTAC.